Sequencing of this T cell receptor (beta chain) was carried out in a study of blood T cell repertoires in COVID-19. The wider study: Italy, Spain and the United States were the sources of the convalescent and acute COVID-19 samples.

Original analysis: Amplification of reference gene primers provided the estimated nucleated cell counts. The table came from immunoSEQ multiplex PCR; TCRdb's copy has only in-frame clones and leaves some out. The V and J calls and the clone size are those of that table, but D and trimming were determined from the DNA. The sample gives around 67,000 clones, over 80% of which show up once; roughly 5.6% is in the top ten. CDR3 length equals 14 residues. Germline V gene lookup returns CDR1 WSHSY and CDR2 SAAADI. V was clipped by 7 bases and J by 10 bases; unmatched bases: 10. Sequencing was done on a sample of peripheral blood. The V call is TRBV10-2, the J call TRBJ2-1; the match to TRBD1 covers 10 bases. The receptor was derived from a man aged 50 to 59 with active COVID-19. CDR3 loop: CASIGDRGVGEQFF. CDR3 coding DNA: TGCGCCAGCATCGGGGACAGGGGCGTAGGAGAGCAGTTCTTC.